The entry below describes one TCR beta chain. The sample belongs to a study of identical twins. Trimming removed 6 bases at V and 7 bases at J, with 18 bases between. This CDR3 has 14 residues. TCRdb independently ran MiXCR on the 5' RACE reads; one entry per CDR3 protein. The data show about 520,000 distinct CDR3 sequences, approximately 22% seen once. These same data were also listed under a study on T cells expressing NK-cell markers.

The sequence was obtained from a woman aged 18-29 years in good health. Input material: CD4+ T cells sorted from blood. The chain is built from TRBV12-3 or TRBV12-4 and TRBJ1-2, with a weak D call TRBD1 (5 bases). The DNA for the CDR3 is TGTGCCAGCAGCGACCACGGTGGGGGGTTTGGCTACACCTTC. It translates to CASSDHGGGFGYTF.